One and the same sample provided the 27 T cell receptor beta chains below, sequenced in a study of molecular identifiers for immune sequencing clone quantification. TCRdb used MiXCR to reprocess the PCR reads, holding one entry per CDR3 protein. The sample consists of about 510,000 distinct CDR3 sequences, less than 30% of them appearing once. Specimen: naive CD8+ T cells from blood, with Jurkat cell RNA spiked in. The subset denotes: FACS-sorted CD8+CD4-CCR7+CD45RA+ naive T cells. All receptors come from a human donor in good health. Some libraries in this study had Jurkat cell RNA spiked in.

Worth noting for this clonotype: This may arise from a read error, as a much more abundant clone is one base away. This sequence joins TRBV11-2 and TRBJ2-7; 10 bases align to TRBD2. Germline V lookup: CDR1 SGHAT, CDR2 FQNNGV. The trim removed 6 bases at V and 4 bases at J, leaving 9 bases unmatched. CDR3 size: 15 residues. The CDR3 here is CASRPPRTSGYEQYF. The CDR3 region has the DNA TGTGCCAGCAGGCCACCGAGGACTAGCGGATACGAGCAGTACTTC.

This clonotype was recorded many times. V and J are TRBV9 and TRBJ1-1; a possible D gene is TRBD1 (5 bases). The CDR3 length is 14 residues. V dropped 0 bases and J dropped 3 bases, with 9 bases sitting between them. Germline CDR1 SGDLS, CDR2 YYNGEE. CDR3 DNA: TGTGCCAGCAGCGTAGAGGGGCTGGACACTGAAGCTTTCTTT. Residues: CASSVEGLDTEAFF. The full variable domain, with the rest looked up from reference TRBV9 and TRBJ1-1, is DSGVTQTPKHLITATGQRVTLRCSPRSGDLSVYWYQQSLDQGLQFLIQYYNGEERAKGNILERFSAQQFPDLHSELNLSSLELGDSALYFCASSVEGLDTEAFFGQGTRLTVV.

This clonotype was recorded many times. The chain employs TRBV9 and TRBJ1-4; D perhaps matches TRBD1 (5 bases). Looked up from germline, CDR1 is SGDLS and CDR2 is YYNGEE. V was clipped by 0 bases and J by 6 bases, with 12 bases between them. The CDR3 extends over 15 amino acids. CDR3 protein: CASSVDKGQYEKLFF. CDR3 nucleotide sequence: TGTGCCAGCAGCGTAGATAAGGGGCAGTATGAAAAACTGTTTTTT.

Comments on this clonotype: The junction departs from the called germline gene at one end, perhaps through a read error. CDR3 amino acids: CASSYGTSGALRDTRYF. CDR3 nucleotides: TGTGCCAGCAGCTACGGGACTAGCGGGGCATTACGAGATACGCGGTATTTT. The J gene is TRBJ2-3, the V gene TRBV13; 13 bases are a match to TRBD2. Germline V CDR1 and CDR2: PRHDT, FYEKMQ (reference sequence). The CDR3 has 17 amino acids.

This clonotype was seen only a few times. The rearrangement joins TRBV20-1 to TRBJ2-7; weak D call: TRBD1 (6 bases). Germline loops: CDR1 DFQATT, CDR2 SNEGSKA (reference sequence). V gave up 5 bases and J gave up 3 bases, with 20 bases separating them. This CDR3 region has 15 residues. The CDR3 protein is CSAAGTTGTHYEQYF. As DNA, the CDR3 is TGCAGTGCTGCCGGGACAACCGGGACCCACTACGAGCAGTACTTC.

Worth noting for this clonotype: This could be a read error, since a much larger clone is one nucleotide away. This chain uses TRBV7-9 with TRBJ2-7, with D perhaps TRBD1 (5 bases). Germline V CDR1 and CDR2: SEHNR, FQNEAQ (reference sequence). The CDR3 spans 14 residues. CDR3 nucleotides: TGTGCCAGAAGCTTAGTAACTGGGGCATACGAGCAGTACTTC. It yields the protein CARSLVTGAYEQYF.

This clonotype was observed a few times. A much larger clone lies a single base off, so this may be a read error. The chain recombines TRBV2 with TRBJ2-5; perhaps D is TRBD1 or TRBD2 (5 bases each). This CDR3 region has 16 residues. The V gene's germline CDR1 is SNHLY and CDR2 FYNNEI. CDR3 sequence: CASSEAGPLDQGTQYF. CDR3 DNA: TGTGCCAGCAGTGAAGCGGGACCACTTGATCAAGGGACCCAGTACTTC.

This clonotype was recorded many times. The chain links TRBV2 to TRBJ2-7; D ambiguous. Looked up from germline, CDR1 is SNHLY and CDR2 is FYNNEI. The CDR3 spans 12 residues. The V and J ends lost 10 bases and 5 bases respectively, with 15 bases between them. DNA of the CDR3: TGTGCCACCGTTCAAGGTGAGGACGAGCAGTACTTC. Translated, it gives CATVQGEDEQYF.

This clonotype occurred a few times. The CDR3 protein is CSASGLVSTSSYEQYF. The CDR3 DNA sequence: TGCAGTGCTAGTGGACTTGTCTCAACCAGCTCCTACGAGCAGTACTTC. The gene calls are TRBV20-1 and TRBJ2-7; weak D call: TRBD2 (5 bases). V dropped 3 bases and J dropped 0 bases, with 18 bases sitting between them. The CDR3 has 16 amino acids. Germline V lookup: CDR1 DFQATT, CDR2 SNEGSKA (reference sequence).

This clonotype was picked up a small number of times. The chain has TRBV11-2 and TRBJ2-3; D uncertain. The V gene's germline CDR1 is SGHAT and CDR2 FQNNGV. This CDR3 has 14 residues. V was pared by 5 bases and J by 8 bases, with 17 bases between. CDR3 DNA sequence: TGTGCCAGCAGCCTCGACGCGGCCACTGGTACGCAGTATTTT. Amino acids: CASSLDAATGTQYF.

The rearrangement links TRBV11-2 to TRBJ2-5; 10 positions match TRBD1. The V gene end was trimmed by 0 bases and the J gene end by 0 bases; junction bases not matched to a gene: 19. Germline V gene data show CDR1 as SGHAT and CDR2 as FQNNGV. This CDR3 spans 22 amino acids. The CDR3 here is CASSLDHPTQTGGYEYQETQYF. For the CDR3, the DNA is TGTGCCAGCAGCTTAGACCACCCGACACAGACAGGGGGCTATGAGTACCAAGAGACCCAGTACTTC.

The chain joins TRBV4-1 to TRBJ1-1, with D perhaps TRBD1 (5 bases). The CDR3 runs to 15 residues. Germline CDR1 is MGHRA and CDR2 is YSYEKL. Trimming took off 0 bases at V and 1 base at J, with 9 bases between the two ends. The CDR3 DNA follows: TGCGCCAGCAGCCAAGAGGCCGGGACGAACACTGAAGCTTTCTTT. Translating gives CASSQEAGTNTEAFF.

A remark on this clonotype: Just one base apart from a much larger clone, this may be a read error. This chain joins TRBV6-1 and TRBJ2-1, with D possibly TRBD1 on 5 matching bases. V lost 2 bases and J lost 14, with 16 bases in between. This CDR3 has 13 amino acids. Looked up from germline, CDR1 is MNHNS and CDR2 is SASEGT. The CDR3 is CASSEPMTAEKFF. CDR3 DNA: TGTGCCAGCAGTGAACCCATGACAGCAGAGAAGTTCTTC.

This clonotype was seen only a few times. This chain links TRBV20-1 with TRBJ1-4, with D possibly matching TRBD1 (6 bases). CDR1 DFQATT and CDR2 SNEGSKA come from the germline V gene (reference sequence). The CDR3 covers 17 residues. V lost 6 bases to trimming and J lost 0 bases, with 20 bases between them. The CDR3 region is CSAEDLAGASTNEKLFF. CDR3 bases: TGCAGTGCCGAAGACTTAGCAGGGGCCTCAACTAATGAAAAACTGTTTTTT.

This sequence joins TRBV29-1 and TRBJ1-1; D is ambiguous. From germline, CDR1 is SQVTM and CDR2 ANQGSEA. The CDR3 is made up of 11 amino acids. Between the trimmed V and J ends, which lost 7 bases and 8 bases, there was a span of 14 bases. CDR3 region: CSAEDDGEAFF. The CDR3 DNA reads as TGCAGCGCCGAGGACGACGGAGAAGCTTTCTTT.

On this clonotype: Mismatch with germline at one junction end may stem from a read error. J is TRBJ1-1 and V is TRBV7-3; no firm D call. This CDR3 is 11 amino acids long. The germline CDR1 and CDR2 sequences are SGHTA and FQGTGA. CDR3 in amino acids: CASSLGQYALF. The CDR3 DNA reads as TGTGCCAGCAGCTTAGGGCAGTACGCTCTCTTT.

This clonotype was detected a few times. The chain recombines TRBV9 with TRBJ1-2; D is ambiguous. The germline V and J ends were trimmed by 0 bases and 5 bases, with 26 bases remaining between them. The CDR3 contains 19 residues. The germline V gene has CDR1 SGDLS and CDR2 YYNGEE. The CDR3 protein is CASSVANIPREALLYGYTF. CDR3 in DNA: TGTGCCAGCAGCGTAGCTAACATCCCCCGGGAAGCTCTCCTTTATGGCTACACCTTC.

This clonotype was seen repeatedly, ten times or more. V usage is TRBV4-2 and J usage is TRBJ1-5; weak D call: TRBD1 (5 bases). The germline V gene has CDR1 LGHNA and CDR2 YNFKEQ. This CDR3 has 15 amino acids. V shed 0 bases and J shed 6 bases, with 12 bases lying between them. CDR3 sequence: CASSQDRDESQPQHF. In nucleotides, the CDR3 is TGTGCCAGCAGCCAAGACAGGGACGAAAGTCAGCCCCAGCATTTT.

This clonotype has ten or more counts. A read error is possible here, since a much larger clone lies one base away. The chain combines TRBV6-2 or TRBV6-3 with TRBJ2-7; 9 positions match TRBD1. Trimming took 6 bases from V and 3 from J; bases not matched to a gene: 3. Germline lookup yields CDR1 MNHEY and CDR2 SVGEGT. This CDR3 is built from 13 residues. In DNA form, the CDR3 reads TGTGCCAGCAGACCGGGACAGGGCTACGAGCAGTACTTC. Its protein is CASRPGQGYEQYF.

V and J are TRBV27 and TRBJ2-4; possibly TRBD1 for D (5 bases). Germline assignment: CDR1 MNHEY and CDR2 SMNVEV (reference sequence). Trimming removed 4 bases at V and 1 base at J, with 11 bases between. This CDR3 is built from 15 residues. The CDR3 region is CASSSRVLAKNIQYF. In DNA, the CDR3 is TGTGCCAGCAGTTCCAGGGTTTTGGCCAAAAACATTCAGTACTTC.

This clonotype was recorded many times. The chain recombines TRBV7-9 with TRBJ2-3, with D perhaps matching TRBD2 (5 bases). CDR1 is SEHNR, CDR2 FQNEAQ, per germline (reference sequence). Trimming took off 5 bases at V and 2 bases at J, with 17 bases between the two ends. The CDR3 loop spans 16 amino acids. Here the CDR3 DNA reads TGTGCCAGCAGCCACGCCCCCCAGCGGCTCACAGATACGCAGTATTTT. Its protein is CASSHAPQRLTDTQYF.

The V gene is TRBV30, the J gene TRBJ1-4, with D hard to call. CDR1 and CDR2 (germline): GTSNPN, SVGIG (reference sequence). The V and J ends lost 4 bases and 6 bases respectively, with 15 bases between them. CDR3 size: 14 residues. CDR3 coding DNA: TGTGCCTGGAATGAGGTGACAATGGATGAAAAACTGTTTTTT. This sequence encodes CAWNEVTMDEKLFF.

This clonotype has more than one count but fewer than ten. One end of the junction varies from germline; a read error may be responsible. The rearrangement uses TRBV12-3 or TRBV12-4 and TRBJ1-4; D unresolved. The CDR3 extends over 16 amino acids. CDR3 region: CAGSLAGSTTNEKLFF. In DNA form, the CDR3 reads TGTGCCGGCAGTTTGGCAGGATCGACAACTAATGAAAAACTGTTTTTT.

In this sample, this clonotype turned up a few times. The gene calls are TRBV12-3 or TRBV12-4 and TRBJ2-3; TRBD2 agrees at 12 bases. This CDR3 contains 20 residues. Trimming removed 6 bases from V and 0 bases from J; junction bases left unmatched: 16. The CDR3 loop is CASSSLDAGLAGASTDTQYF. The CDR3 region has the DNA TGTGCCAGCAGCTCCCTAGACGCGGGACTAGCGGGTGCTAGCACAGATACGCAGTATTTT.

Remarks on this clonotype: A clone one base away is much larger, so this may be a read error. The chain carries TRBV4-1 and TRBJ1-1; 8 nucleotides line up with TRBD1. Germline loops: CDR1 MGHRA, CDR2 YSYEKL. The CDR3 covers 17 residues. With 4 bases clipped from V and 1 base from J, the junction kept 11 bases outside the gene matches. For the CDR3, the DNA is TGCGCCAGCAGCCGAGGTGCAGGGGGCCAGGCGAACACTGAAGCTTTCTTT. Amino acids: CASSRGAGGQANTEAFF.

The V and J genes are TRBV12-3 or TRBV12-4 and TRBJ2-1; TRBD2 is a possible D gene (6 bases). The CDR3 has 12 residues. Trimming shortened V by 4 bases and J by 12 bases, and 13 bases separated the two germline ends. The CDR3 nucleotides are TGTGCCAGCAGTTCTGGAGGGGTCCCGCAGTTCTTC. Translating gives CASSSGGVPQFF.

This clonotype was seen ten or more times. The chain uses TRBV9 and TRBJ2-7; D gene unclear. The V and J ends lost 0 bases and 6 bases respectively, with 10 bases between them. The CDR3 has 13 residues. The germline V gene has CDR1 SGDLS and CDR2 YYNGEE. The CDR3 reads CASSVGKRGEQYF. The CDR3 DNA is TGTGCCAGCAGCGTAGGCAAGCGCGGCGAGCAGTACTTC.